These 24 T cell receptor beta chains were sequenced from one sample in a study of T cells in narcolepsy. Libraries were prepared by immunoSEQ multiplex PCR; TCRdb keeps only in-frame clonotypes and omits some of them. The sample carries about 34,000 clones, 78% recorded once. The specimen was CD45RA- memory CD4+ T cells from PBMCs. Receptor source: a human donor with narcolepsy.

This chain uses TRBV29-1 with TRBJ1-2; 9 positions agree with TRBD1. CDR3 length equals 13 residues. From germline, CDR1 is SQVTM and CDR2 ANQGSEA. With 6 bases clipped from V and 11 bases from J, the junction kept 13 bases outside the gene matches. CDR3 sequence: CSVVTGQGIGYTF. The CDR3 DNA follows: TGCAGCGTAGTAACGGGACAGGGTATCGGTTACACCTTC.

This clone was recorded only once. The V call is TRBV5-6, the J call TRBJ1-1, with TRBD1 as a possible D gene (5 bases). This CDR3 spans 17 amino acids. Between the trimmed V and J ends, which lost 4 bases and 5 bases, there was a span of 24 bases. The germline V gene has CDR1 SGHDT and CDR2 YYEEEE. The DNA for the CDR3 is TGTGCCAGCAGCCCTCTAGCGGGCCTTGGGACTGCTACTGAAGCTTTCTTT. It codes for CASSPLAGLGTATEAFF. Full variable domain (rest looked up from reference TRBV5-6 and TRBJ1-1): DAGVTQSPTHLIKTRGQQVTLRCSPKSGHDTVSWYQQALGQGPQFIFQYYEEEERQRGNFPDRFSGHQFPNYSSELNVNALLLGDSALYLCASSPLAGLGTATEAFFGQGTRLTVV.

The sample holds a few counts of this clone. The V call is TRBV6-1, the J call TRBJ1-1, with 9 bases that match TRBD1. V gave up 8 bases and J gave up 6 bases; unmatched junction bases: 4. The CDR3 contains 12 residues. Germline assignment: CDR1 MNHNS and CDR2 SASEGT. The CDR3 DNA reads TGTGCCAGCGTCCGGGACAGGGCTGAAGCTTTCTTT. Its protein is CASVRDRAEAFF.

V is TRBV19 and J is TRBJ2-7, with 7 bases lining up with TRBD2. V lost 3 bases to trimming and J lost 5 bases; unmatched junction nucleotides: 7. CDR3 size: 14 residues. CDR1 LNHDA and CDR2 SQIVND come from the germline V gene (reference sequence). This CDR3 reads CASSMGELANEQYF. CDR3 nucleotides: TGTGCCAGTAGTATGGGGGAACTAGCGAACGAGCAGTACTTC.

Details on this clone: Other DNA variants within this sample encode the same CDR3. The V and J genes are TRBV11-3 and TRBJ1-1; no definite D call. The germline V gene encodes CDR1 SGHNT and CDR2 YENEEA. The V end was cut by 1 base, the J end by 2 bases, with 5 bases between. The CDR3 runs to 13 residues. The CDR3 loop reads CASSLGGNTEAFF. The CDR3 DNA follows: TGTGCCAGCAGCTTAGGAGGAAACACTGAAGCTTTCTTT.

This chain joins TRBV5-1 and TRBJ1-4; TRBD1 aligns across 9 bases. The germline V gene has CDR1 SGHRS and CDR2 YFSETQ. V lost 2 bases, J lost 7 bases, and 3 bases stayed unmatched. The length of the CDR3 is 14 residues. CDR3 nucleotides: TGCGCCAGCAGCTTTAGGACAGGGGTTGAAAAACTGTTTTTT. Protein sequence: CASSFRTGVEKLFF.

The genes are TRBV4-2 and TRBJ2-1; maybe TRBD2 (6 bases). The V and J ends lost 0 bases and 9 bases respectively, with 9 bases between them. This CDR3 has 13 amino acids. Germline V CDR1 and CDR2: LGHNA, YNFKEQ. This chain's CDR3 is CASSQDGGGEQFF. In nucleotides, the CDR3 is TGTGCCAGCAGCCAAGATGGGGGAGGTGAGCAGTTCTTC.

The V call is TRBV7-8, the J call TRBJ2-7; 7 bases are a match to TRBD2. The CDR3 consists of 17 residues. The V gene's germline CDR1 is SGHVS and CDR2 FQNEAQ. V was clipped by 5 bases and J by 2 bases; unmatched bases: 15. This chain's CDR3 is CASSLRTSGAKTYEQYF. DNA for the CDR3: TGTGCCAGCAGCCTACGGACTAGTGGAGCGAAAACCTACGAGCAGTACTTC.

V usage is TRBV6-4 and J usage is TRBJ2-3, with D possibly matching TRBD1 (6 bases). This CDR3 region has 16 residues. The germline gives CDR1 MRHNA, CDR2 SNTAGT. Trimming stripped 0 bases from V and 5 bases from J, with 15 bases between. The CDR3 DNA reads TGTGCCAGCAGTGACTCGGCACAGGGTGGGAGAGATACGCAGTATTTT. Amino acids: CASSDSAQGGRDTQYF.

The chain is built from TRBV5-8 and TRBJ2-2; a possible D gene is TRBD2 (5 bases). The CDR3 is 12 residues long. Germline V gene sequence: CDR1 SGHTS, CDR2 YDEGEE. V was shortened by 4 bases and J by 6 bases, with 7 bases between the two germline ends. As DNA, the CDR3 is TGTGCCAGCAGCCGGGGTGCCGGGGAGCTGTTTTTT. It codes for CASSRGAGELFF.

The genes are TRBV6-1 and TRBJ1-5; D gene ambiguous. V was pared by 3 bases and J by 5 bases, with 2 bases between. The CDR3 is made up of 11 amino acids. The germline V gene encodes CDR1 MNHNS and CDR2 SASEGT. The CDR3: CASSDDQPQHF. CDR3 DNA: TGTGCCAGCAGTGATGATCAGCCCCAGCATTTT.

The gene calls are TRBV5-1 and TRBJ2-3; possibly TRBD1 or TRBD2 for D (5 bases each). The CDR3 is made up of 15 amino acids. Germline V gene lookup returns CDR1 SGHRS and CDR2 YFSETQ. Trimming pared 0 bases from V and 0 bases from J, leaving 8 bases between. This CDR3 reads CASSLGGSSTDTQYF. DNA for the CDR3: TGCGCCAGCAGCTTGGGGGGGTCTAGCACAGATACGCAGTATTTT.

This clone is a singleton in its sample. In nucleotides, the CDR3 is TGTGCCTGGAATCTAGCGGGAGAGACCCAGTACTTC. Residues: CAWNLAGETQYF. The rearrangement links TRBV30 to TRBJ2-5, with TRBD2 identical over 8 bases. The V and J ends lost 4 bases and 4 bases, in that order; junction bases with no gene match: 2. The CDR3 extends over 12 amino acids. The germline CDR1 and CDR2 sequences are GTSNPN and SVGIG (reference sequence).

This chain connects TRBV27 to TRBJ2-6; D is uncertain. CDR3 length: 12 residues. Germline values: CDR1 MNHEY, CDR2 SMNVEV (reference sequence). Trimming stripped 5 bases from V and 2 bases from J, with 1 base between. In DNA, the CDR3 is TGTGCCAGCAGTCCTGGGGCCAACGTCCTGACTTTC. Translated: CASSPGANVLTF. Filled out from reference TRBV27 and TRBJ2-6, the complete variable domain reads EAQVTQNPRYLITVTGKKLTVTCSQNMNHEYMSWYRQDPGLGLRQIYYSMNVEVTDKGDVPEGYKVSRKEKRNFPLILESPSPNQTSLYFCASSPGANVLTFGAGSRLTVL.

V is TRBV7-2 and J is TRBJ2-7; unclear D gene. Trimming stripped 5 bases from V and 8 bases from J, with 16 bases between. Germline V gene data show CDR1 as SGHTA and CDR2 as FQGNSA. The CDR3 covers 13 residues. Written as DNA, the CDR3 is TGTGCCAGCAGCCCCGACGCTCGCGGCAAGCAGTACTTC. This codes for CASSPDARGKQYF.

The CDR3 coding sequence is TGTGCCAGCAGTTACTCAGGGGGGCGATACGATGAGCAGTTCTTC. Translation gives CASSYSGGRYDEQFF. This chain joins TRBV6-5 and TRBJ2-1; D tentatively fits TRBD1 or TRBD2 (6 bases each). The CDR3 covers 15 residues. Germline lookup yields CDR1 MNHEY and CDR2 SVGAGI. The V end was cut by 0 bases, the J end by 8 bases, with 14 bases between.

The J gene is TRBJ2-3, the V gene TRBV18; TRBD1 is a possible D gene (6 bases). The CDR3 is made up of 13 amino acids. CDR1 is KGHSH, CDR2 LQKENI, per germline. V lost 6 bases, J lost 3 bases, and 10 bases lay in between. CDR3 nucleotide sequence: TGTGCCAGCTCTCCAACAGGGACAGATACGCAGTATTTT. This encodes CASSPTGTDTQYF.

V usage is TRBV7-9 and J usage is TRBJ2-5; a possible D gene is TRBD1 (6 bases). CDR3 length: 15 amino acids. V gave up 3 bases and J gave up 0 bases, with 11 bases separating them. CDR1 and CDR2 from the germline V gene are SEHNR and FQNEAQ (reference sequence). In DNA form, the CDR3 reads TGTGCCAGCAGCTTGAGGGGGAGCAACCAAGAGACCCAGTACTTC. This gives the protein CASSLRGSNQETQYF.

The chain combines TRBV7-2 with TRBJ2-7; 7 nucleotides align to TRBD1. This CDR3 spans 14 amino acids. Unmatched junction bases numbered 10, after V lost 8 bases and J lost 3 bases. CDR1 is SGHTA and CDR2 is FQGNSA in the germline V gene. CDR3 sequence reads: CASRRTGIHYEQYF. The CDR3 bases are TGTGCCAGCCGGCGGACAGGCATTCACTACGAGCAGTACTTC.

This clone was seen only a few times. The chain employs TRBV7-5 and TRBJ2-6; TRBD2, as called in the table, went unchecked against the DNA. TRBV7-5 is annotated as a pseudogene. The length of the CDR3 is 15 residues. CDR3 amino acids: CARSLVRSGANVLTF. The CDR3, as DNA: TGTGCCAGAAGCTTAGTCCGGTCTGGGGCCAACGTCCTGACTTTC.

The gene calls are TRBV6-1 and TRBJ2-1; the match to TRBD2 covers 11 bases. This CDR3 comprises 15 residues. Germline V gene sequence: CDR1 MNHNS, CDR2 SASEGT. With V trimmed by 2 bases and J by 10 bases, 7 bases remained unmatched. The CDR3 sequence is CASSETSGSRWEQFF. The CDR3 bases are TGTGCCAGCAGTGAAACTAGCGGGAGTAGGTGGGAGCAGTTCTTC.

This chain uses TRBV5-4 with TRBJ2-1; the D is unclear. Trimming removed 3 bases at V and 0 bases at J, with 13 bases between. CDR1 is SGHNT and CDR2 is YYREEE in the germline V gene (reference sequence). The CDR3 has 16 residues. The CDR3 protein is CASSSYDLSSYNEQFF. The CDR3 bases are TGTGCCAGCAGCTCCTACGACTTGAGCTCCTACAATGAGCAGTTCTTC.

This chain links TRBV6-5 with TRBJ1-5; D may be TRBD1 (5 bases). The CDR3 runs 14 residues. Per germline, CDR1 MNHEY and CDR2 SVGAGI. V was cut by 5 bases and J by 6 bases, with 14 bases left in between. The DNA of the CDR3 is TGTGCCAGCAGTGAATACGGGGGATTTCAGCCCCAGCATTTT. Encoded protein: CASSEYGGFQPQHF.

The chain carries TRBV2 and TRBJ2-7; possible D gene TRBD1, 5 bases. Germline V gene lookup returns CDR1 SNHLY and CDR2 FYNNEI. Trimming stripped 6 bases from V and 1 base from J, with 13 bases between. CDR3 length: 14 amino acids. DNA of the CDR3: TGTGCCAGCAGCGAAAGCTGGACATCCTACGAGCAGTACTTC. Its protein is CASSESWTSYEQYF.